This T cell receptor beta chain was sequenced during a study of cytomegalovirus exposure and HLA in healthy donors. Researchers ran the PCR with 60 Vbeta and 13 Jbeta primers. Per the study methods: In a later analysis, of around 80 million unique beta chains, about 12 million appeared in at least two donors. Produced via immunoSEQ multiplex PCR; TCRdb's table is partial and in-frame only. V, J and clone size derive from that table, while D and trimming were established from the DNA sequence. The sample holds about 110,000 clones; 76% are singletons and the top ten take roughly 13%. Study-level results: There were some public TCRs occurring in many donors, but most TCR sequences were rare.

About this clone: Its antigen is undetermined.

Specimen: PBMCs. The clonotype was recovered from a man in his thirties or forties in good health and CMV-seropositive.

The CDR3 coding sequence is TGTGCCAGCAGTGAGTGGGCGGGGCTGGGGGGGGATACGCAGTATTTT. Amino acids: CASSEWAGLGGDTQYF. The chain links TRBV27 to TRBJ2-3, with TRBD2 matching 7 bases. The germline V gene encodes CDR1 MNHEY and CDR2 SMNVEV (reference sequence). The CDR3 consists of 16 residues. The V segment lost 5 bases and the J segment 6 bases; nucleotides outside the gene matches: 14.